This T cell receptor (beta chain) was found in a study of blood T cell repertoires in COVID-19. How the authors handled the data: Estimates of nucleated cell counts were drawn from the amplification of reference gene primers. TCRdb's table, derived via immunoSEQ multiplex PCR, lists solely in-frame clones and lacks some. V, J and clone size derive from that table, while D and trimming were established from the DNA sequence. The table lists some 400,000 clones, more than 80% of them singletons. The participants were between about 18 and 90 years old and came from 24 US areas. Either two negative PCRs, clearance, or symptom resolution qualified Cohort 3 donors as recovered. The germline V gene has CDR1 SGDLS and CDR2 YYNGEE. The CDR3 sequence is 16 residues long. Trimming took off 0 bases at V and 1 base at J, with 11 bases between the two ends.

This clonotype was obtained from a man between 25 and 39 years old who had recovered from COVID-19. This rearrangement joins TRBV9 to TRBJ2-1, with D possibly matching TRBD2 (6 bases). Material for sequencing was PBMCs or T cells enriched from blood (not recorded which). CDR3 DNA sequence: TGTGCCAGCAGCGTAGTGGCGGGAACTTCCTACAATGAGCAGTTCTTC. The encoded protein is CASSVVAGTSYNEQFF.